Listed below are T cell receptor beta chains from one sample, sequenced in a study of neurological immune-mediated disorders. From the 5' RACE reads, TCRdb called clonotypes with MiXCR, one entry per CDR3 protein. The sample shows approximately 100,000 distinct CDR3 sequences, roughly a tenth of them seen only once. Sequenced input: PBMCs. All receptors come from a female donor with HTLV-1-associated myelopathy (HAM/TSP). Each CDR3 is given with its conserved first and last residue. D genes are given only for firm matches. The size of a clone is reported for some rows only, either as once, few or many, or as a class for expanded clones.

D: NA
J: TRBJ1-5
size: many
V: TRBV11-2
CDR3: CASSLSLRGQPQHF
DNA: TGTGCCAGCAGCTTAAGCTTGCGGGGTCAGCCCCAGCATTTT

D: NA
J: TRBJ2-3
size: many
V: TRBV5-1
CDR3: CASSLNHGTDTQYF
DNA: TGCGCCAGCAGCCTCAACCACGGCACAGATACGCAGTATTTT

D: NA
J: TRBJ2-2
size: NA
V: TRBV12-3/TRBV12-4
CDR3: CASSPRDSGNTGELFF
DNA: TGTGCCAGCAGTCCCCGGGACTCTGGCAACACCGGGGAGCTGTTTTTT

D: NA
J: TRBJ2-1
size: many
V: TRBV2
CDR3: CASTYGAANNEQFF
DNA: TGTGCCAGCACCTACGGGGCCGCTAACAATGAGCAGTTCTTC

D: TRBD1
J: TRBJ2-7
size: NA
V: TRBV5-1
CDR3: CASSFGTGSFEQYF
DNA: TGCGCCAGCAGCTTCGGGACAGGCTCCTTCGAGCAGTACTTC

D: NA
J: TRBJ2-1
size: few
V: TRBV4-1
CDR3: CASSRENTPRQFF
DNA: TGCGCCAGCAGCCGCGAGAACACACCTCGGCAGTTCTTC

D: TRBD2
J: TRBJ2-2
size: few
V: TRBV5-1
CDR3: CASSLAGTSGNTGELFF
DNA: TGCGCCAGCAGCTTGGCCGGTACTAGCGGAAACACCGGGGAGCTGTTTTTT

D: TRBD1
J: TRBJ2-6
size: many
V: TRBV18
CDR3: CASSHDRAGANVLTF
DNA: TGTGCCAGCTCCCACGACAGGGCTGGGGCCAACGTCCTGACTTTC

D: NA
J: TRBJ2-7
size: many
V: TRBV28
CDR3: CASSLGRGRGEQYF
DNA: TGTGCCAGCAGTTTAGGCAGGGGGAGGGGCGAGCAGTACTTC

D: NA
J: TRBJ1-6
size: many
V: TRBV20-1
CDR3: CSAQVGAGFGSPLHF
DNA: TGCAGTGCGCAAGTCGGGGCAGGGTTCGGTTCACCCCTCCACTTT

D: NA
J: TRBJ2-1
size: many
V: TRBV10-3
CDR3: CAIMRADVSYNEQFF
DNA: TGTGCCATCATGAGGGCAGATGTATCCTACAATGAGCAGTTCTTC

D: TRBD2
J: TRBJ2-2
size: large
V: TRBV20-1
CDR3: CSARGGGNGELFF
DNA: TGCAGTGCTCGGGGGGGAGGAAACGGGGAGCTGTTTTTT

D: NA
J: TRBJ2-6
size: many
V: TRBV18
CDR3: CASSGTFNSGANVLTF
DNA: TGTGCCAGCTCAGGGACCTTCAACTCTGGGGCCAACGTCCTGACTTTC

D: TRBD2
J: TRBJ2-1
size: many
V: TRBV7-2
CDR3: CASSKAGGPYNEQFF
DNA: TGTGCCAGCAGCAAGGCGGGGGGGCCCTACAATGAGCAGTTCTTC

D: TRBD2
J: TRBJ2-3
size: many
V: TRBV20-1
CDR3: CSARARSGGRTDTQYF
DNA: TGCAGTGCTAGAGCCCGGAGCGGGGGTCGAACAGATACGCAGTATTTT

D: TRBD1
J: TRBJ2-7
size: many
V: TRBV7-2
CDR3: CASSGAGTGSLEQYF
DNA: TGTGCCAGCAGCGGAGCCGGGACAGGGTCTCTCGAGCAGTACTTC

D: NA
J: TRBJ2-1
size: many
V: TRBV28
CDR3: CASSLLGVYNEQFF
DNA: TGTGCCAGCAGTCTCCTGGGGGTCTACAATGAGCAGTTCTTC

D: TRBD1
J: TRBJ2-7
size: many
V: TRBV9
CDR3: CASSADPGQGHYEQYF
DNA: TGTGCCAGCAGCGCGGACCCGGGACAGGGACATTACGAGCAGTACTTC

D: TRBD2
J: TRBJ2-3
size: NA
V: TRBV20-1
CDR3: CGALPRSSGFTDTQYF
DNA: TGCGGTGCTCTCCCTAGGTCTAGCGGCTTCACAGATACGCAGTATTTT

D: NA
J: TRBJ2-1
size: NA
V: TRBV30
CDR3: CAWSRTDRSSYNEQFF
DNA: TGTGCCTGGAGTCGAACGGATCGCAGCTCCTACAATGAGCAGTTCTTC

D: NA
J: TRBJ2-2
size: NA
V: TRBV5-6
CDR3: CASSFRWNGELFF
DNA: TGTGCCAGCAGCTTTAGGTGGAACGGGGAGCTGTTTTTT

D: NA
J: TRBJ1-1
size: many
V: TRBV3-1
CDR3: CASSRNRNTEAFF
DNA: TGTGCCAGCAGCCGTAACAGAAACACTGAAGCTTTCTTT

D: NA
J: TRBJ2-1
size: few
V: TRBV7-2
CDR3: CASSLEGFHEQFF
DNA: TGTGCCAGCAGCTTAGAGGGTTTCCATGAGCAGTTCTTC

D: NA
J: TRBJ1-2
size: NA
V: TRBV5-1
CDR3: CASSFTGFHGYTF
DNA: TGCGCCAGCAGCTTTACAGGGTTTCATGGCTACACCTTC

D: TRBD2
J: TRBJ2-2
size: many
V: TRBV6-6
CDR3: CASSYSGETSGGASGTGELFF
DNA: TGTGCCAGCAGTTACTCCGGTGAGACTAGCGGGGGGGCGAGTGGCACCGGGGAGCTGTTTTTT

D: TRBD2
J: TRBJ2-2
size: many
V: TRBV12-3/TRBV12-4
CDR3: CASSTGLGAPGELFF
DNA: TGTGCCAGCAGTACGGGACTAGGGGCCCCCGGGGAGCTGTTTTTT

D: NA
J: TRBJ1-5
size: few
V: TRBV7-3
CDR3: CASSGGANQPQHF
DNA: TGTGCCAGCAGTGGGGGGGCCAACCAGCCCCAGCATTTT

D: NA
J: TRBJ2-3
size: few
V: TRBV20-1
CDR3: CSALRSTDTQYF
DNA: TGCAGTGCCCTCCGGAGTACAGATACGCAGTATTTT

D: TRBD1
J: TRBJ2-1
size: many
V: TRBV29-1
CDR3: CSVEDRAYEQFF
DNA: TGCAGCGTAGAGGACAGGGCATATGAGCAGTTCTTC

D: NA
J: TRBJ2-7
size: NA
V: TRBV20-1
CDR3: CSARSGYDEQYF
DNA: TGCAGTGCTAGGTCCGGGTACGACGAGCAGTACTTC

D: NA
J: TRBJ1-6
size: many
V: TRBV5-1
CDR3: CASSLAGGADSPLHF
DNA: TGCGCCAGCAGCTTGGCCGGGGGCGCCGACTCACCCCTCCACTTT

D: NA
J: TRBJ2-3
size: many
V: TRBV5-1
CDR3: CASKELATDTQYF
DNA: TGCGCCAGCAAGGAACTAGCCACAGATACGCAGTATTTT

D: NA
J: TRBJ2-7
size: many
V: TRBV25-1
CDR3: CASSEPTRPREQYF
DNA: TGTGCCAGCAGTGAGCCCACCCGGCCGAGAGAGCAGTACTTC

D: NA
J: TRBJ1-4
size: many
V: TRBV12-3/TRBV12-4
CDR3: CASSLGWGRVEKLFF
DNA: TGTGCCAGCAGTTTAGGGTGGGGGCGCGTTGAAAAACTGTTTTTT

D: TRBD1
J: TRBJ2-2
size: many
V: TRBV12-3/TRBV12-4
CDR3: CASSLAAGTGNTGELFF
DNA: TGTGCCAGCAGTTTAGCGGCCGGGACAGGGAACACCGGGGAGCTGTTTTTT

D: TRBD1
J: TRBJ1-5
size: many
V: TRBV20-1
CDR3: CSARSGTGVQPQHF
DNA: TGCAGTGCTAGATCCGGGACAGGGGTTCAGCCCCAGCATTTT

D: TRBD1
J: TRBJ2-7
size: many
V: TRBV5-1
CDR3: CASSLSSGTAISYEQYF
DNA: TGCGCCAGCAGCTTGTCCTCCGGGACAGCAATTTCCTACGAGCAGTACTTC

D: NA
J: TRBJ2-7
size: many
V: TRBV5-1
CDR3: CASRGTTNYEQYF
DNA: TGCGCCAGCAGAGGGACAACCAACTACGAGCAGTACTTC

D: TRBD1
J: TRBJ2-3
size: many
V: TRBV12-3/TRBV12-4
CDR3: CASSLYRGADTQYF
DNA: TGTGCCAGCAGTTTGTACAGGGGGGCAGATACGCAGTATTTT

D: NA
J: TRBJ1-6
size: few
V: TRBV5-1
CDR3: CASSLGQAGNSPLHF
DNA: TGCGCCAGCAGCTTGGGACAGGCGGGGAATTCACCCCTCCACTTT

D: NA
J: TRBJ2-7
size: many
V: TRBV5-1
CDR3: CASSLNGGRAYEQYF
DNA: TGCGCCAGCAGCTTGAACGGGGGCCGGGCCTACGAGCAGTACTTC

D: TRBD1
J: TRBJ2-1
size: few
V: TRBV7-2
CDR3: CASSSDRGMTNEQFF
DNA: TGTGCCAGCAGCTCGGACAGGGGGATGACCAATGAGCAGTTCTTC

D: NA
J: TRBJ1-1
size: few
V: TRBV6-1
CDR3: CASHRDTNTEAFF
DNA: TGTGCCAGCCACCGGGACACGAACACTGAAGCTTTCTTT

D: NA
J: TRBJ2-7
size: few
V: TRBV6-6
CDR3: CASSYSDNSYEQYF
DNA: TGTGCCAGCAGTTACTCTGACAACTCCTACGAGCAGTACTTC

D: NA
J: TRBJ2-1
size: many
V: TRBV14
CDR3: CASSHQTHNEQFF
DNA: TGTGCCAGCAGCCACCAGACACACAATGAGCAGTTCTTC

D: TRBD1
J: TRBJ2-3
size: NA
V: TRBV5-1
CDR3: CASSRQGQGMDTQYF
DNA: TGCGCCAGCAGCCGGCAGGGACAGGGTATGGATACGCAGTATTTT

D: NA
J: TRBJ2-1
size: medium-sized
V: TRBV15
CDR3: CATSRDAGSHGDEQFF
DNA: TGTGCTACCAGCAGAGATGCCGGTTCCCACGGCGATGAGCAGTTCTTC

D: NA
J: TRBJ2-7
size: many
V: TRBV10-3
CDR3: CAIREVSQGVSYEQYF
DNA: TGTGCCATCAGAGAGGTGTCCCAAGGGGTCTCCTACGAGCAGTACTTC

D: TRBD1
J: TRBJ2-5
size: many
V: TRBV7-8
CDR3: CASSRRGFYQETQYF
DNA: TGTGCCAGCAGCCGCAGGGGGTTTTACCAAGAGACCCAGTACTTC

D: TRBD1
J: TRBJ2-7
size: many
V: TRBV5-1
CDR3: CASSRPGQVLEQYF
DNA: TGCGCCAGCAGCCGACCGGGACAGGTCCTCGAGCAGTACTTC

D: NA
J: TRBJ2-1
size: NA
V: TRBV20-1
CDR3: CSARDGGIGSREQFF
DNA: TGCAGTGCTAGAGATGGGGGAATCGGATCGCGTGAGCAGTTCTTC

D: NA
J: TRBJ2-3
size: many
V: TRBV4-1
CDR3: CASSQDRGWTDTQYF
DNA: TGCGCCAGCAGCCAAGATAGGGGATGGACAGATACGCAGTATTTT

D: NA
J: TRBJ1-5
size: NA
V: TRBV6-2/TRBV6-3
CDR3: CASSLVWDQPQHF
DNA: TGTGCCAGCAGCTTGGTATGGGATCAGCCCCAGCATTTT

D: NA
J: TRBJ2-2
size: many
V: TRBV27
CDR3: CASSPIGGSTGELFF
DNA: TGTGCCAGCAGTCCAATTGGGGGGAGCACCGGGGAGCTGTTTTTT